This TCR beta chain derives from a study of post-analysis software for immune sequencing data. Study observations and caveats: When the samples were clustered directly with F measure, those that had been prepared in the same batch showed strong co-clustering. Significantly lower normalized Chao1 diversity was seen in multiple sclerosis patients than in controls. Patients used about 5 TRBV segments, including TRBV5-6, TRBV5-1 and TRBV20-1, more often than controls.

Sequencing libraries made from TCR beta cDNA carried unique molecular identifiers. The authors obtained roughly 0.5 million cDNA molecules from approximately 1 to 10 million T cells. TCRdb reprocessed the PCR reads with MiXCR, giving one entry per CDR3 protein. The sample has about 770,000 distinct CDR3 sequences; around 42% are singletons. V shed 7 bases and J 4 bases; nucleotides not matched to a gene: 10. This CDR3 has 16 residues. As concerns this clonotype: Its specificity is not known.

The source material was blood. This sequence originates from a girl under 18 with multiple sclerosis. The J gene is TRBJ1-5, the V gene TRBV12-3 or TRBV12-4, with 10 bases fitting TRBD1. The CDR3 sequence is CASTAGTGVKNQPQHF. The CDR3 nucleotides are TGTGCCAGCACAGCCGGGACAGGGGTGAAGAATCAGCCCCAGCATTTT.